These 25 T cell receptor beta chains came from one sample sequenced in a study of T cell changes during pregnancy in multiple sclerosis. Here immunoSEQ multiplex PCR was the method, and the copy in TCRdb shows in-frame clones only, minus some. The data hold about 59,000 clones, with around 94% observed a single time. Sample: CD8+ T cells from peripheral blood mononuclear cells, taken after pregnancy. The receptors originated from a female donor with multiple sclerosis, enrolled in a pregnancy study.

This chain uses TRBV11-2 with TRBJ1-5; no definite D call. Deletions cut 1 base from V and 4 bases from J, with 5 bases between. Germline V CDR1 and CDR2: SGHAT, FQNNGV. The CDR3 covers 13 residues. The CDR3 reads CASSLGRNQPQHF. In nucleotides, the CDR3 is TGTGCCAGCAGCTTAGGCAGGAATCAGCCCCAGCATTTT.

The rearrangement joins TRBV6-5 to TRBJ1-1; D remains ambiguous. Germline V gene lookup returns CDR1 MNHEY and CDR2 SVGAGI. This CDR3 contains 10 residues. The V end was cut by 10 bases, the J end by 8 bases, with 11 bases between. The CDR3 sequence is CATGTGEAFF. DNA of the CDR3: TGTGCCACCGGTACGGGGGAAGCTTTCTTT.

This rearrangement joins TRBV5-6 to TRBJ2-7, with D tentatively TRBD1 (6 bases). Germline V CDR1 and CDR2: SGHDT, YYEEEE. This CDR3 spans 12 amino acids. V lost 2 bases, J lost 5 bases, and 8 bases lay in between. The CDR3 DNA reads as TGTGCCAGCAGCTTTGGGGGCAACGAGCAGTACTTC. It codes for CASSFGGNEQYF. Supplemented by reference TRBV5-6 and TRBJ2-7, the full variable domain reads DAGVTQSPTHLIKTRGQQVTLRCSPKSGHDTVSWYQQALGQGPQFIFQYYEEEERQRGNFPDRFSGHQFPNYSSELNVNALLLGDSALYLCASSFGGNEQYFGPGTRLTVT.

This chain connects TRBV2 to TRBJ2-7; D is ambiguous. V lost 9 bases, J lost 6 bases, and 9 bases lay in between. This CDR3 is built from 10 residues. Germline V gives CDR1 SNHLY, CDR2 FYNNEI. The CDR3 sequence: CASLGREQYF. The CDR3 DNA reads TGTGCCAGTCTTGGGCGCGAGCAGTACTTC.

The chain links TRBV5-1 to TRBJ2-1; perhaps TRBD1 as D (5 bases). CDR3 size: 15 residues. Trimming took off 0 bases at V and 2 bases at J, with 9 bases between the two ends. The germline V gene encodes CDR1 SGHRS and CDR2 YFSETQ. CDR3 sequence reads: CASSLDQGAYNEQFF. CDR3 DNA: TGCGCCAGCAGCTTGGATCAGGGCGCCTACAATGAGCAGTTCTTC. Full variable domain (rest looked up from reference TRBV5-1 and TRBJ2-1): KAGVTQTPRYLIKTRGQQVTLSCSPISGHRSVSWYQQTPGQGLQFLFEYFSETQRNKGNFPGRFSGRQFSNSRSEMNVSTLELGDSALYLCASSLDQGAYNEQFFGPGTRLTVL.

The chain employs TRBV27 and TRBJ2-5, with TRBD1 matching over 11 bases. The ends lost 5 bases at V and 4 bases at J; junction bases unmatched: 6. CDR1 is MNHEY, CDR2 SMNVEV, per germline (reference sequence). CDR3 length: 15 residues. CDR3: CASSQRGTGGETQYF. Here the CDR3 DNA reads TGTGCCAGCAGTCAAAGGGGGACAGGGGGAGAGACCCAGTACTTC.

V gene TRBV4-1 combines with J gene TRBJ2-3; D call uncertain. This CDR3 comprises 11 residues. Germline values: CDR1 MGHRA, CDR2 YSYEKL. Trimming pared 4 bases from V and 5 bases from J, leaving 4 bases between. Written as DNA, the CDR3 is TGCGCCAGCAGCCGAGGAGATACGCAGTATTTT. This gives the protein CASSRGDTQYF.

DNA of the CDR3: TGTGCCAGCAGCCAGGCGGCGGGAGGAGGTTACGAGCAGTACTTC. Translated: CASSQAAGGGYEQYF. The gene calls are TRBV7-8 and TRBJ2-7; 8 nucleotides align to TRBD2. The CDR3 is 15 residues long. Germline CDR1 and CDR2: SGHVS and FQNEAQ. J gave up 4 bases and V 5 bases, and 10 bases lay outside the gene matches. The full variable domain, in which reference TRBV7-8 and TRBJ2-7 provide the parts outside the CDR3, is GAGVSQSPRYKVAKRGQDVALRCDPISGHVSLFWYQQALGQGPEFLTYFQNEAQLDKSGLPSDRFFAERPEGSVSTLKIQRTQQEDSAVYLCASSQAAGGGYEQYFGPGTRLTVT.

The chain employs TRBV5-4 and TRBJ2-3; D uncertain. Deletions cut 5 bases from V and 4 bases from J, with 14 bases between. This CDR3 spans 14 amino acids. The V gene's germline CDR1 is SGHNT and CDR2 YYREEE (reference sequence). The CDR3 nucleotides read TGTGCCAGCAGGAGGCAGACCGGTCCAGATACGCAGTATTTT. Translation: CASRRQTGPDTQYF.

V usage is TRBV9 and J usage is TRBJ1-1; D not certain. The V end was cut by 4 bases, the J end by 7 bases, with 11 bases between. There are 12 residues in the CDR3. CDR1 is SGDLS, CDR2 YYNGEE, per germline. The DNA of the CDR3 is TGTGCCAGCAGCTCCAGACGAGGTGAAGCTTTCTTT. Encoded protein: CASSSRRGEAFF.

V gene TRBV6-1 combines with J gene TRBJ1-5; D perhaps matches TRBD1 (6 bases). This CDR3 is built from 13 residues. Per the germline V gene, CDR1 is MNHNS and CDR2 is SASEGT. V gave up 8 bases and J gave up 5 bases, with 13 bases separating them. The CDR3 reads CASYSGVYQPQHF. The CDR3 DNA follows: TGTGCCAGCTACTCAGGGGTTTATCAGCCCCAGCATTTT.

This clone was seen just once. This chain connects TRBV28 to TRBJ1-5; maybe TRBD1 (5 bases). CDR3 length: 15 residues. Germline V gives CDR1 MDHEN, CDR2 SYDVKM. The V gene lost 5 bases and the J gene lost 7 bases, with 18 bases spanning the gap. CDR3 in DNA: TGTGCCAGCAGTCTCCGGGGGGGGTTATTGCAGCCCCAGCATTTT. The encoded protein is CASSLRGGLLQPQHF.

The CDR3 region has the DNA TGTGCCAGCAGTTGGGGACAGGGGGCAGATACGCAGTATTTT. Its translation: CASSWGQGADTQYF. The chain uses TRBV27 and TRBJ2-3; 11 bases are a match to TRBD1. This CDR3 spans 14 amino acids. Germline CDR1 and CDR2: MNHEY and SMNVEV (reference sequence). V lost 4 bases to trimming and J lost 4 bases; unmatched junction nucleotides: 1.

This chain connects TRBV5-1 to TRBJ2-1, with D possibly matching TRBD1 (6 bases). This CDR3 has 13 residues. The germline gives CDR1 SGHRS, CDR2 YFSETQ. V was shortened by 4 bases and J by 5 bases, with 10 bases between the two germline ends. CDR3 sequence (DNA): TGCGCCAGCAGCCGGACAGAGAACAATGAGCAGTTCTTC. Protein sequence: CASSRTENNEQFF.

The V and J genes are TRBV7-2 and TRBJ2-7; 7 bases match TRBD1. Germline lookup yields CDR1 SGHTA and CDR2 FQGNSA. V dropped 5 bases and J dropped 3; count of bases not matched to a gene: 4. CDR3 length equals 13 residues. The DNA for the CDR3 is TGTGCCAGCAGCGAGACAGGGTTCTACGAGCAGTACTTC. This encodes CASSETGFYEQYF. The full variable domain, its missing parts supplied by reference TRBV7-2 and TRBJ2-7, is GAGVSQSPSNKVTEKGKDVELRCDPISGHTALYWYRQSLGQGLEFLIYFQGNSAPDKSGLPSDRFSAERTGGSVSTLTIQRTQQEDSAVYLCASSETGFYEQYFGPGTRLTVT.

This clone was seen once. The chain combines TRBV28 with TRBJ2-7; TRBD1 matches 10 bases. The CDR3 is 13 residues long. CDR1 is MDHEN and CDR2 is SYDVKM in the germline V gene. CDR3 loop: CTSGTGVSYEQYF. The CDR3 nucleotides are TGTACTTCCGGGACAGGGGTGTCCTACGAGCAGTACTTC.

The gene calls are TRBV11-2 and TRBJ2-5; possibly TRBD1 for D (5 bases). Deletions cut 5 bases from V and 5 bases from J, with 24 bases between. This CDR3 contains 17 residues. The germline gives CDR1 SGHAT, CDR2 FQNNGV. CDR3 bases: TGTGCCAGCAGCCCCCGACCCGGACGAGCTGGGGCGGAGACCCAGTACTTC. Translation gives CASSPRPGRAGAETQYF.

This rearrangement joins TRBV28 to TRBJ1-2; D not resolved. This CDR3 spans 17 amino acids. Deletions cut 2 bases from V and 1 base from J, with 17 bases between. Per germline, CDR1 MDHEN and CDR2 SYDVKM. CDR3 nucleotides: TGTGCCAGCAGTTTAGGTCAACAAGCTCAGCGTAACTATGGCTACACCTTC. Amino acid sequence: CASSLGQQAQRNYGYTF.

The J gene is TRBJ1-1, the V gene TRBV5-1; perhaps TRBD1 as D (6 bases). The CDR3 is 15 residues long. Germline V gives CDR1 SGHRS, CDR2 YFSETQ. Trimming took 0 bases from V and 6 from J, leaving 15 bases between them. The CDR3 DNA reads TGCGCCAGCAGCTTGGTGGGGGCGCAGAATCCTGAAGCTTTCTTT. Protein: CASSLVGAQNPEAFF.

This chain joins TRBV7-9 and TRBJ2-7; 8 nucleotides align to TRBD1. Germline V gives CDR1 SEHNR, CDR2 FQNEAQ (reference sequence). The CDR3 covers 15 residues. Unmatched junction bases numbered 13, after V lost 5 bases and J lost 7 bases. CDR3 in DNA: TGTGCCAGCAGCCCAGGGGACAGGTCACGACGGGAGCAGTACTTC. Its protein product is CASSPGDRSRREQYF.

A single count supports this clone. The J gene is TRBJ2-7, the V gene TRBV11-2; D remains ambiguous. Germline assignment: CDR1 SGHAT and CDR2 FQNNGV. This CDR3 region has 12 residues. Trimming shortened V by 2 bases and J by 3 bases, and 5 bases separated the two germline ends. The CDR3 DNA is TGTGCCAGCAGCTTAAACATCTACGAGCAGTACTTC. It yields the protein CASSLNIYEQYF.

The V gene is TRBV30, the J gene TRBJ1-2, with 7 bases lining up with TRBD1. Germline values: CDR1 GTSNPN, CDR2 SVGIG (reference sequence). This CDR3 region has 14 residues. V dropped 3 bases and J dropped 0; count of bases not matched to a gene: 4. CDR3 sequence (DNA): TGTGCCTGGAGGGGCGGACAGGCTAACTATGGCTACACCTTC. Its protein is CAWRGGQANYGYTF.

V and J are TRBV2 and TRBJ2-7; 7 nucleotides line up with TRBD2. Trimming took 4 bases from V and 0 from J; bases not matched to a gene: 6. Germline V gene lookup returns CDR1 SNHLY and CDR2 FYNNEI. CDR3 size: 15 residues. The CDR3 here is CASSAREDSSYEQYF. CDR3 in DNA: TGTGCCAGCAGTGCACGGGAGGATAGCTCCTACGAGCAGTACTTC.

V and J are TRBV6-5 and TRBJ2-5, with D possibly matching TRBD1 (6 bases). Germline loops: CDR1 MNHEY, CDR2 SVGAGI. Trimming cost V 2 bases and J 4 bases, with 8 bases left between them. The CDR3 runs 13 residues. The CDR3 DNA sequence: TGTGCCAGCAGTTACGGACAGCTAGAGACCCAGTACTTC. It encodes CASSYGQLETQYF.

A note on this clone: The DNA is omitted, as the CDR3 cannot be located on it reliably, and the CDR3 follows TCRdb's listing. This chain joins TRBV5-1 and TRBJ2-1; the table's D gene call, TRBD1, was not cross checked with the DNA. The CDR3 adds up to 12 amino acids, both ends counted. The V gene's germline CDR1 is SGHRS and CDR2 YFSETQ. CDR3 region: CASSFGQGEQFF.